Listed here is a single T cell receptor beta chain. Assay: immunoSEQ multiplex PCR; the TCRdb copy retains only in-frame clones and omits some. This table holds approximately 90,000 clones, about 85% found once. This specimen belongs to a study of blood T cell repertoires in COVID-19. V shed 6 bases and J shed 4 bases, with 12 bases lying between them. This CDR3 is 13 amino acids long. The germline V gene has CDR1 MNHEY and CDR2 SVGEGT. The rearrangement links TRBV6-2 or TRBV6-3 to TRBJ1-2; D is perhaps TRBD1 (6 bases). The sequence came from a human donor in a cohort sampled during active COVID-19. The material sequenced was peripheral blood. CDR3 residues: CASSVDRSYGYTF. In nucleotides, the CDR3 is TGTGCCAGCAGCGTCGACAGGAGCTATGGCTACACCTTC.